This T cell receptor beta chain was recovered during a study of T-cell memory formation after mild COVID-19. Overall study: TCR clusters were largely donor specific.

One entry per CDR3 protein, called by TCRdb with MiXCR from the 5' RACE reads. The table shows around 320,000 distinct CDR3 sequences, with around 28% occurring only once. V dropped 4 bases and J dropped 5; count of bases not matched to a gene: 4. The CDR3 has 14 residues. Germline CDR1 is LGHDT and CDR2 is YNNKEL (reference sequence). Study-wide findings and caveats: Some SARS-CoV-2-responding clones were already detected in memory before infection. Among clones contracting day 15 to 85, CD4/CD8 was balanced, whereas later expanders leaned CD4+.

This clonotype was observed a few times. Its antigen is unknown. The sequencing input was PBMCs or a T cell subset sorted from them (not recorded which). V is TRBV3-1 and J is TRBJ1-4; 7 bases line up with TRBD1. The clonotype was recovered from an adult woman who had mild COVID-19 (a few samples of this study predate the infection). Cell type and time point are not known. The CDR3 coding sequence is TGTGCCAGCAGCCCTGGGACAGCGAATGAAAAACTGTTTTTT. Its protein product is CASSPGTANEKLFF. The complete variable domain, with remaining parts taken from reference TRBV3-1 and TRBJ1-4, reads DTAVSQTPKYLVTQMGNDKSIKCEQNLGHDTMYWYKQDSKKFLKIMFSYNNKELIINETVPNRFSPKSPDKAHLNLHINSLELGDSAVYFCASSPGTANEKLFFGSGTQLSVL.